Listed here are 19 T cell receptor beta chains from one sample, sequenced in a study of preoperative IRX-2 immunotherapy in early breast cancer. Treatment indicated: preoperative locoregional IRX-2 cytokine immunotherapy. The method was immunoSEQ multiplex PCR; TCRdb's version includes in-frame clones alone and lacks a portion of them. This table holds 90,000 to 100,000 clones, just over 85% found once. The specimen was tumor tissue, collected after IRX-2 immunotherapy. All receptors derive from a human donor with breast cancer.

The rearrangement links TRBV19 to TRBJ2-1; 9 nucleotides align to TRBD2. Germline CDR1 LNHDA, CDR2 SQIVND (reference sequence). V gave up 7 bases and J gave up 0 bases; unmatched junction bases: 4. The CDR3 consists of 15 residues. Here the CDR3 reads CASKAGGSSYNEQFF. CDR3 sequence (DNA): TGTGCCAGTAAGGCGGGAGGGAGCTCCTACAATGAGCAGTTCTTC.

The genes are TRBV15 and TRBJ2-2; TRBD2 might be the D (5 bases). The V and J ends lost 6 bases and 1 base respectively, with 9 bases between them. Per the germline V gene, CDR1 is LNHNV and CDR2 is YYDKDF (reference sequence). The CDR3 runs to 14 residues. In DNA, the CDR3 is TGTGCCACCAGGGAGCGGAAGAACACCGGGGAGCTGTTTTTT. It specifies CATRERKNTGELFF.

J is TRBJ2-3 and V is TRBV28, with a tentative D call TRBD2 (5 bases). The CDR3 length is 15 residues. Deletions cut 4 bases from V and 2 bases from J, with 13 bases between. Germline values: CDR1 MDHEN, CDR2 SYDVKM. CDR3 protein: CASSCLNGDTDTQYF. The CDR3 bases are TGTGCCAGCAGTTGTCTTAACGGGGACACAGATACGCAGTATTTT.

J is TRBJ2-2 and V is TRBV19; D might be TRBD1 (5 bases). Germline values: CDR1 LNHDA, CDR2 SQIVND (reference sequence). V lost 10 bases and J 0 bases, leaving 9 bases between the germline ends. The length of the CDR3 is 13 residues. CDR3 DNA sequence: TGTGCCACAGGACACGCGAACACCGGGGAGCTGTTTTTT. Protein sequence: CATGHANTGELFF. The full variable domain, its missing parts supplied by reference TRBV19 and TRBJ2-2, is DGGITQSPKYLFRKEGQNVTLSCEQNLNHDAMYWYRQDPGQGLRLIYYSQIVNDFQKGDIAEGYSVSREKKESFPLTVTSAQKNPTAFYLCATGHANTGELFFGEGSRLTVL.

This clone was counted once. The CDR3 sequence is CASSPGTGLSYGYTF. The CDR3 DNA reads TGTGCCAGCTCACCCGGGACAGGGTTGAGCTATGGCTACACCTTC. The rearrangement joins TRBV18 to TRBJ1-2, with TRBD1 matching over 9 bases. Germline values: CDR1 KGHSH, CDR2 LQKENI. The trim removed 3 bases at V and 4 bases at J, leaving 6 bases unmatched. The CDR3 extends over 15 amino acids.

The V call is TRBV19, the J call TRBJ1-4; D is undetermined. The CDR3 contains 13 residues. V was shortened by 3 bases and J by 8 bases, with 10 bases between the two germline ends. Germline loops: CDR1 LNHDA, CDR2 SQIVND (reference sequence). The CDR3: CASSIGPREKLFF. The CDR3 nucleotides are TGTGCCAGTAGTATCGGGCCCCGAGAAAAACTGTTTTTT.

This sequence joins TRBV14 and TRBJ1-1; the D is unclear. Germline CDR1 and CDR2: SGHDN and FVKESK. Trimming took 4 bases from V and 1 from J, leaving 7 bases between them. The CDR3 runs to 13 residues. The CDR3 is CASSLGQNTEAFF. Here the CDR3 DNA reads TGTGCCAGCAGCCTCGGTCAGAACACTGAAGCTTTCTTT.

V gene TRBV28 combines with J gene TRBJ1-3, with D tentatively TRBD1 (6 bases). The length of the CDR3 is 17 residues. Germline V gene data show CDR1 as MDHEN and CDR2 as SYDVKM. The V end lost 2 bases, the J end lost 2 bases, and 16 bases lay between the germline ends. DNA of the CDR3: TGTGCCAGCAGTTTAAGAGTTGGGGGGCTGGCTGGAAACACCATATATTTT. This translates into CASSLRVGGLAGNTIYF.

The rearrangement uses TRBV19 and TRBJ1-4, with D perhaps TRBD1 (6 bases). This CDR3 has 14 amino acids. V was pared by 7 bases and J by 7 bases, with 16 bases between. CDR1 is LNHDA and CDR2 is SQIVND in the germline V gene (reference sequence). Here the CDR3 DNA reads TGTGCCAGTACGAGCTCACAGGGAGGTGAAAAACTGTTTTTT. It translates to CASTSSQGGEKLFF.

The chain is built from TRBV19 and TRBJ1-5, with 10 nucleotides matching TRBD1. Germline CDR1 reads LNHDA; CDR2 reads SQIVND (reference sequence). The J segment lost 11 bases and the V segment lost 7 bases, leaving 11 bases of the junction unmatched. The CDR3 spans 14 residues. The CDR3 nucleotides read TGTGCCAGTACCGTCCGGACAGGGGGAATGACCCAGCATTTT. It translates to CASTVRTGGMTQHF.

V and J are TRBV15 and TRBJ2-1; possible D gene TRBD1, 6 bases. CDR3 length equals 15 residues. Trimming shortened V by 4 bases and J by 0 bases, and 10 bases separated the two germline ends. Per the germline V gene, CDR1 is LNHNV and CDR2 is YYDKDF (reference sequence). The DNA of the CDR3 is TGTGCCACCAGCACCGGACAGAGCTCCTACAATGAGCAGTTCTTC. Translated, it gives CATSTGQSSYNEQFF.

V gene TRBV28 combines with J gene TRBJ1-6, with a weak D call TRBD1 (5 bases). In germline, CDR1 is MDHEN, CDR2 SYDVKM. Trimming shortened V by 2 bases and J by 10 bases, and 12 bases separated the two germline ends. This CDR3 is 14 amino acids long. The CDR3 protein is CASSLEAWGSPLHF. As DNA, the CDR3 is TGTGCCAGCAGTTTAGAGGCCTGGGGGTCACCCCTCCACTTT.

This chain uses TRBV19 with TRBJ1-5; D is unresolved. The CDR3 consists of 13 residues. Germline V gene lookup returns CDR1 LNHDA and CDR2 SQIVND (reference sequence). The V gene lost 0 bases and the J gene lost 6 bases, with 6 bases spanning the gap. The CDR3 loop is CASSIDLRQPQHF. CDR3 sequence (DNA): TGTGCCAGTAGTATAGATCTGCGTCAGCCCCAGCATTTT.

In the case of this clone: The sample contains more than one DNA sequence encoding this CDR3. The V gene is TRBV5-1, the J gene TRBJ1-2; no reliable D call. V was pared by 0 bases and J by 5 bases, with 11 bases between. The CDR3 has 14 amino acids. CDR1 is SGHRS and CDR2 is YFSETQ in the germline V gene. The CDR3 loop is CASSLEGSLYGYTF. CDR3 coding DNA: TGCGCCAGCAGCTTGGAAGGCAGCTTATATGGCTACACCTTC.

The rearrangement joins TRBV5-1 to TRBJ2-1; the match to TRBD2 covers 8 bases. This CDR3 spans 14 amino acids. The trim removed 3 bases at V and 4 bases at J, leaving 3 bases unmatched. Germline V gene lookup returns CDR1 SGHRS and CDR2 YFSETQ. CDR3 in DNA: TGCGCCAGCAGCTCCGGGGGGGAATACAATGAGCAGTTCTTC. Translation gives CASSSGGEYNEQFF.

The CDR3 region is CASSQGPTLGEQFF. In nucleotides, the CDR3 is TGTGCCAGCAGCCAAGGACCGACCCTAGGAGAGCAGTTCTTC. The chain links TRBV7-4 to TRBJ2-1, with D hard to call. Germline V gene sequence: CDR1 SGHVT, CDR2 SQSDAQ. The CDR3 spans 14 residues. With 5 bases removed from V and 10 bases from J, the gap between germline ends came to 18 bases.

The chain links TRBV28 to TRBJ2-1; 11 nucleotides match TRBD2. CDR3 size: 15 residues. V lost 2 bases, J lost 14 bases, and 11 bases stayed unmatched. CDR1 is MDHEN and CDR2 is SYDVKM in the germline V gene. DNA of the CDR3: TGTGCCAGCAGTTTAGATCAAGGGACTAGCGGAAGGGAGTTCTTC. Translation: CASSLDQGTSGREFF. Together with reference TRBV28 and TRBJ2-1, the CDR3 gives the full variable domain: DVKVTQSSRYLVKRTGEKVFLECVQDMDHENMFWYRQDPGLGLRLIYFSYDVKMKEKGDIPEGYSVSREKKERFSLILESASTNQTSMYLCASSLDQGTSGREFFGPGTRLTVL.

The DNA of the CDR3 is TGTGCCAGCAGAACAGAACCGGGACAGGGGTACACTGAAGCTTTCTTT. This encodes CASRTEPGQGYTEAFF. The chain joins TRBV11-3 to TRBJ1-1, with 10 positions matching TRBD1. V trimming: 6 bases; J trimming: 3 bases; junction bases outside the gene matches: 10. The CDR3 covers 16 residues. Germline V gives CDR1 SGHNT, CDR2 YENEEA.

The rearrangement uses TRBV14 and TRBJ1-2, with no clear D. V gave up 0 bases and J gave up 3 bases, with 8 bases separating them. The CDR3 runs to 14 residues. The V gene's germline CDR1 is SGHDN and CDR2 FVKESK. The CDR3 protein is CASSQDLSDYGYTF. CDR3 sequence (DNA): TGTGCCAGCAGCCAAGATTTAAGCGACTATGGCTACACCTTC. Looking up the rest from reference TRBV14 and TRBJ1-2 gives the full variable domain: EAGVTQFPSHSVIEKGQTVTLRCDPISGHDNLYWYRRVMGKEIKFLLHFVKESKQDESGMPNNRFLAERTGGTYSTLKVQPAELEDSGVYFCASSQDLSDYGYTFGSGTRLTVV.